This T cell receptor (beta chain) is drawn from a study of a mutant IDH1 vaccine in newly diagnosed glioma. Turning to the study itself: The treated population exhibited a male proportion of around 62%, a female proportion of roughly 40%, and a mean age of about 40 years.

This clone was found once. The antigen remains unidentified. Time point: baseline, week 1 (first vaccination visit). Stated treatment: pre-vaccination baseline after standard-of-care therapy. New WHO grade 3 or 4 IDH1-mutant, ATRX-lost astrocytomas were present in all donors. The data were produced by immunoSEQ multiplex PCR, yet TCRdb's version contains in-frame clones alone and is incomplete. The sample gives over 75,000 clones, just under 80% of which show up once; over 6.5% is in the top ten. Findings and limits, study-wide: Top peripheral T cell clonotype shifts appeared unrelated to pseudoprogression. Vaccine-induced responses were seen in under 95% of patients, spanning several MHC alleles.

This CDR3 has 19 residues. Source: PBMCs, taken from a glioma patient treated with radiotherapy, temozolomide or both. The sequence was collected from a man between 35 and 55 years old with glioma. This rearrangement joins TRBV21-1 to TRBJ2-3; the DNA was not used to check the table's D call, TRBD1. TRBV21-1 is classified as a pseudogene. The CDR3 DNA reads TGTGCCAGCAGCAACCTCCGAGGGGACAGGGGGCTTATCACAGATACGCAGTATTTT. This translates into CASSNLRGDRGLITDTQYF.